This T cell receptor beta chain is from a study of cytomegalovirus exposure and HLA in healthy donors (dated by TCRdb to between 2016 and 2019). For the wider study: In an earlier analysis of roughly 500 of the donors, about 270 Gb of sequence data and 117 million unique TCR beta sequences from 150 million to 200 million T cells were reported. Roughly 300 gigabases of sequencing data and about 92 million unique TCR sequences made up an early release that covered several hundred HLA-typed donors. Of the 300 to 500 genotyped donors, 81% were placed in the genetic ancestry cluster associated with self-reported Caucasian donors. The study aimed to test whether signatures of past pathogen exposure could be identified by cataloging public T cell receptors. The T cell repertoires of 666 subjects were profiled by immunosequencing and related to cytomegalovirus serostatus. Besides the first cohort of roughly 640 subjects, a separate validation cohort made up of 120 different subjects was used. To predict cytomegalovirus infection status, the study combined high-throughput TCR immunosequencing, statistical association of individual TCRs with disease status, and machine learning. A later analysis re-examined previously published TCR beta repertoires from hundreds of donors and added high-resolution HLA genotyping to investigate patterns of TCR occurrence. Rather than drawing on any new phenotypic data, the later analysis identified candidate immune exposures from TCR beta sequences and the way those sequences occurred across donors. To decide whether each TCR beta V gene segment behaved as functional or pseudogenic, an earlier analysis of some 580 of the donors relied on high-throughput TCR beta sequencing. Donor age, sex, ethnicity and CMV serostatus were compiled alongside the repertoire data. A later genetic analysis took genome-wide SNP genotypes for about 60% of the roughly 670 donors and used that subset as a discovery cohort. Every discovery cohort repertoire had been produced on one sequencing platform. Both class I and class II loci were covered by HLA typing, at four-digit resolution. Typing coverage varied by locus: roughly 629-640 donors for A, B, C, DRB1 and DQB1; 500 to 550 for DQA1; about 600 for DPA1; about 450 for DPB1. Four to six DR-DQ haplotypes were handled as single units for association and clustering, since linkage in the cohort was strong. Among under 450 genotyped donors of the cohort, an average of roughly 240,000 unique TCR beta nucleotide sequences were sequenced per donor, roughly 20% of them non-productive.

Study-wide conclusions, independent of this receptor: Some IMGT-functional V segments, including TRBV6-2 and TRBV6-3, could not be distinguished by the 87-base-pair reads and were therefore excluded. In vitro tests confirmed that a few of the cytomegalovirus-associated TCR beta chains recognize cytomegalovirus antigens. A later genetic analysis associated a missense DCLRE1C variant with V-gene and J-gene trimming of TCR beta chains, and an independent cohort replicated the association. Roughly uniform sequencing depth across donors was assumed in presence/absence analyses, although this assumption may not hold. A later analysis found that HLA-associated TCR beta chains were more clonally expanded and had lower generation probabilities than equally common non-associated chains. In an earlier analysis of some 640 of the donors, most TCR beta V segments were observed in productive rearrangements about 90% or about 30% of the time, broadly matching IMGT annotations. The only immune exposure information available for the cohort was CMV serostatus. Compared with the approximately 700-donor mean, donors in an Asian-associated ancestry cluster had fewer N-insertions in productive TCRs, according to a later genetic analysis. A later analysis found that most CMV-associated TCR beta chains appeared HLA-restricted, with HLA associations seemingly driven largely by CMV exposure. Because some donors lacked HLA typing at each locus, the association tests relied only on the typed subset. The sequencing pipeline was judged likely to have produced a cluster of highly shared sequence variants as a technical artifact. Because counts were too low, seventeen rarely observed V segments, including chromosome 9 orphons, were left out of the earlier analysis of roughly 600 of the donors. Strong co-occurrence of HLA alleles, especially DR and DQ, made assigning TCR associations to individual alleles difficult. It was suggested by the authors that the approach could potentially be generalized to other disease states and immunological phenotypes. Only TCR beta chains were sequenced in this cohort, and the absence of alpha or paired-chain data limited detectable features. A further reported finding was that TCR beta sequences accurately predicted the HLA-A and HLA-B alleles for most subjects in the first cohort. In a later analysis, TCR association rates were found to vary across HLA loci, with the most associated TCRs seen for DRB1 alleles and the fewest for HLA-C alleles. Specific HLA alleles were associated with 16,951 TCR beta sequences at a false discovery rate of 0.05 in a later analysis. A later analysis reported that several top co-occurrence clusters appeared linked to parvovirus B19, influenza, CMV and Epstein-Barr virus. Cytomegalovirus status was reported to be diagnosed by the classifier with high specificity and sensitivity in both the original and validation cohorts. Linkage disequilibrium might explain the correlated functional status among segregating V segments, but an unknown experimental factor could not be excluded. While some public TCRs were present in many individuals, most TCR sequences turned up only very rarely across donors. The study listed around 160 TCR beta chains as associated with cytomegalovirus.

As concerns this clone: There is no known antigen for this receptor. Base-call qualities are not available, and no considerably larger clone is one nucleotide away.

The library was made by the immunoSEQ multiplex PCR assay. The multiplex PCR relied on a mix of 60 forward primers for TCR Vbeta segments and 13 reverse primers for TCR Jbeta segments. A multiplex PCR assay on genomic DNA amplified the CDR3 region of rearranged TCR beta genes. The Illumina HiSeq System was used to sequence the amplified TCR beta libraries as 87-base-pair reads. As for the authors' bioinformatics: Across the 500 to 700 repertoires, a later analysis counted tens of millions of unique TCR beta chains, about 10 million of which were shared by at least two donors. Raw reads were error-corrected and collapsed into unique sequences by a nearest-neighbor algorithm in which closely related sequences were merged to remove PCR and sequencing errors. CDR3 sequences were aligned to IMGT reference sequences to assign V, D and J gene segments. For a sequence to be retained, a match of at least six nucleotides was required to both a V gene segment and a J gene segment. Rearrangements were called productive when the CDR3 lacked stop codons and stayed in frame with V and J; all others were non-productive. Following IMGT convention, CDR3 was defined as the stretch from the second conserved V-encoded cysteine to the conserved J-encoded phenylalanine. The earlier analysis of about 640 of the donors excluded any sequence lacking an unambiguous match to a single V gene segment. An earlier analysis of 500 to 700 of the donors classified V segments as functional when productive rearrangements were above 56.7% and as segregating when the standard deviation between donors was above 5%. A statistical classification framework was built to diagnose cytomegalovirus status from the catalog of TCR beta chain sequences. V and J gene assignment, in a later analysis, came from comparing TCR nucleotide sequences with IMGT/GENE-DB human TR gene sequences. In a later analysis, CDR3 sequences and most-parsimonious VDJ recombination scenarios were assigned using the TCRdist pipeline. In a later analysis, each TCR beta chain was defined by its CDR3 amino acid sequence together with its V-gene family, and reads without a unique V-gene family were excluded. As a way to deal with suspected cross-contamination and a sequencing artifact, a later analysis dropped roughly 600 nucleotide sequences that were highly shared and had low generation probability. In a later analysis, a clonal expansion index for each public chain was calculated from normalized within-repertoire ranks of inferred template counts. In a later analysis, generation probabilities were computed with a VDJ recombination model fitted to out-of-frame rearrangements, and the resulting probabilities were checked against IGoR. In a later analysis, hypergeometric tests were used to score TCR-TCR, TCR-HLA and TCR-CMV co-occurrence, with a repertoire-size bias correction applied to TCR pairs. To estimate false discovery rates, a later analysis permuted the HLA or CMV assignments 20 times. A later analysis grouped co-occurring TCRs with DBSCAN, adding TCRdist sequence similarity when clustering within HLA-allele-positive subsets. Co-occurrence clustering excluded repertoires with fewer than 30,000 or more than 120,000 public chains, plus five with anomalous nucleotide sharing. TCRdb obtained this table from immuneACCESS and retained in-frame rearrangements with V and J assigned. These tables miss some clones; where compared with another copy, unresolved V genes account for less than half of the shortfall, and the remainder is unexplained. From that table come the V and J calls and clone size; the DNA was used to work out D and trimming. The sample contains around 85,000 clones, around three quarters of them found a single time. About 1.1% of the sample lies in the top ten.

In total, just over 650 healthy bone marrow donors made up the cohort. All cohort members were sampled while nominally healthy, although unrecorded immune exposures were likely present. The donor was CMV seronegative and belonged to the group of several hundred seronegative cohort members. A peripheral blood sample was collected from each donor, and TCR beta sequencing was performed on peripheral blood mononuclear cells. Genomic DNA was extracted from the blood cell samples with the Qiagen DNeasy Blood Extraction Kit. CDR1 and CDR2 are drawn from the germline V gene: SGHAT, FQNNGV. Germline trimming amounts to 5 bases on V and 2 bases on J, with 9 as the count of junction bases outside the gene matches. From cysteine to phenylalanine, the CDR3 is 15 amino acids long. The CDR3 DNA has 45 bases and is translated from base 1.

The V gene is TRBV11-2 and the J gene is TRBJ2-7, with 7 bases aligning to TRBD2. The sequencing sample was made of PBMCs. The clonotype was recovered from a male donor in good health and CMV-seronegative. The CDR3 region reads CASSPRAGPPYEQYF. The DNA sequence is TGTGCCAGCAGCCCGAGAGCGGGGCCGCCCTACGAGCAGTACTTC. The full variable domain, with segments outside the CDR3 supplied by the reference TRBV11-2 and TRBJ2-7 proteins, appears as EAGVAQSPRYKIIEKRQSVAFWCNPISGHATLYWYQQILGQGPKLLIQFQNNGVVDDSQLPKDRFSAERLKGVDSTLKIQPAKLEDSAVYLCASSPRAGPPYEQYFGPGTRLTVT.